Following are 7 T cell receptor beta chains from one sample sequenced in a study of T cell responses to AZD1222 COVID-19 vaccine. Some clones are missing from TCRdb's copy, which holds only in-frame ones; the method was immunoSEQ multiplex PCR. The data show roughly 180,000 clones, 90% to 95% seen once. This specimen was peripheral blood, taken on day 0 of AZD1222 vaccination. These receptors all come from an adult in good health.

The chain has TRBV6-1 and TRBJ1-1; D possibly corresponds to TRBD1 (5 bases). This CDR3 contains 14 residues. The V end lost 3 bases, the J end lost 1 base, and 9 bases lay between the germline ends. Germline-derived CDR1 and CDR2 are MNHNS and SASEGT. The CDR3 DNA sequence: TGTGCCAGCAGTGACGGGGGTAGGAACACTGAAGCTTTCTTT. Translation: CASSDGGRNTEAFF.

V is TRBV5-1 and J is TRBJ1-2, with D uncertain. This CDR3 comprises 13 residues. Trimming shortened V by 0 bases and J by 4 bases, and 7 bases separated the two germline ends. The germline V gene has CDR1 SGHRS and CDR2 YFSETQ. The CDR3: CASSLGGSYGYTF. The CDR3 bases are TGCGCCAGCAGCTTGGGGGGAAGCTATGGCTACACCTTC.

The V and J genes are TRBV25-1 and TRBJ2-2; 9 bases line up with TRBD1. This CDR3 region has 16 residues. Trimming cost V 5 bases and J 6 bases; bases outside gene matches: 10. Germline CDR1 is MGHDK and CDR2 is SYGVNS. The CDR3 DNA reads as TGTGCCAGCAGTCATACCGGGACAGGGTCCCCCGGGGAGCTGTTTTTT. It is translated as CASSHTGTGSPGELFF.

The chain employs TRBV6-5 and TRBJ1-1; possibly TRBD1 for D (5 bases). The CDR3 covers 16 residues. CDR1 MNHEY and CDR2 SVGAGI come from the germline V gene. V was shortened by 2 bases and J by 0 bases, with 13 bases between the two germline ends. In DNA, the CDR3 is TGTGCCAGCAGTTACAGGGGCGTAGGGATGAACACTGAAGCTTTCTTT. Translating it yields CASSYRGVGMNTEAFF.

This clone showed up just a few times. The rearrangement links TRBV6-5 to TRBJ2-7; 9 nucleotides match TRBD2. There are 14 residues in the CDR3. V was clipped by 6 bases and J by 0 bases; unmatched bases: 3. Germline CDR1 is MNHEY and CDR2 is SVGAGI. The CDR3 sequence is CASRATSGSYEQYF. The DNA of the CDR3 is TGTGCCAGCAGAGCGACTAGCGGCTCCTACGAGCAGTACTTC.

The chain recombines TRBV7-8 with TRBJ1-1; tentatively, D is TRBD1 (5 bases). Trimming left V 8 bases short and J 5 bases short, with 9 bases between. Germline assignment: CDR1 SGHVS and CDR2 FQNEAQ. This CDR3 has 11 amino acids. In nucleotides, the CDR3 is TGTGCCAGCGGGGGGTTAACTGAAGCTTTCTTT. Encoded protein: CASGGLTEAFF.

On this clone itself: Other DNA sequences within the sample encode an identical CDR3. This chain connects TRBV5-1 to TRBJ1-3; 7 nucleotides align to TRBD1. This CDR3 spans 15 amino acids. Germline V gene lookup returns CDR1 SGHRS and CDR2 YFSETQ. Trimming at V came to 0 bases and at J to 1 base, leaving 1 base not matched to a gene. Here the CDR3 reads CASSLDRGSGNTIYF. CDR3 DNA: TGCGCCAGCAGCTTGGACAGGGGTTCTGGAAACACCATATATTTT. The whole variable domain, remainder taken from reference TRBV5-1 and TRBJ1-3, is KAGVTQTPRYLIKTRGQQVTLSCSPISGHRSVSWYQQTPGQGLQFLFEYFSETQRNKGNFPGRFSGRQFSNSRSEMNVSTLELGDSALYLCASSLDRGSGNTIYFGEGSWLTVV.